What follows describes a single T cell receptor beta chain. Antigen specificity is unknown. The sample comes from a study of cytomegalovirus exposure and HLA in healthy donors. The CDR3 covers 13 residues. V was trimmed by 5 bases and J by 1 base, leaving 8 bases between them. Looked up from germline, CDR1 is SGHTA and CDR2 is FQGNSA. Study outcomes and limitations: An apparent linkage of common viral pathogens to several of the most significant clusters emerged in a later analysis.

The PCR employed 60 Vbeta primers together with 13 Jbeta primers. The protocol was immunoSEQ multiplex PCR, while the TCRdb copy is restricted to in-frame clones and leaves out a portion. This sample yields some 110,000 clones, of which approximately 75% are seen a single time; 4% to 5% belongs to the top ten. The sequence was obtained from a man in his fifties in good health and CMV-seropositive. Sequencing input: PBMCs. The genes are TRBV7-2 and TRBJ1-1; D is possibly TRBD1 (5 bases). CDR3 in amino acids: CASSSQGNTEAFF. The CDR3 region has the DNA TGTGCCAGCAGCAGCCAGGGGAACACTGAAGCTTTCTTT. Variable domain in full (rest from reference TRBV7-2 and TRBJ1-1): GAGVSQSPSNKVTEKGKDVELRCDPISGHTALYWYRQSLGQGLEFLIYFQGNSAPDKSGLPSDRFSAERTGGSVSTLTIQRTQQEDSAVYLCASSSQGNTEAFFGQGTRLTVV.